These T cell receptor beta chains were read from a single sample in a study of blood T cell repertoires in COVID-19. Sequencing used immunoSEQ multiplex PCR; TCRdb keeps in-frame clones, though not all of them. The data hold under 200,000 clones, with just over 90% observed a single time. Sequenced material: peripheral blood. These receptors originate from a man younger than 35 with COVID-19, enrolled during active disease. CDR3s include the opening cysteine and the closing phenylalanine or tryptophan. Each record gives: V gene, D gene, J gene, clone size, CDR3 DNA, CDR3 protein. D genes are given only for firm matches. Rows give clone size only sometimes, using once, few, many, or a class for an expanded clone.

v_gene: TRBV5-8; d_gene: .; j_gene: TRBJ1-3; abundance: .; CDR3nt: TGTGCCAGCAGCTTGGGGCAGAACTCTGGAAACACCATATATTTT; CDR3aa: CASSLGQNSGNTIYF
v_gene: TRBV10-2; d_gene: TRBD1; j_gene: TRBJ2-2; abundance: .; CDR3nt: TGCGCCAGCAGGTCGGGACAGGGTAACACCGGGGAGCTGTTTTTT; CDR3aa: CASRSGQGNTGELFF
v_gene: TRBV5-8; d_gene: .; j_gene: TRBJ1-5; abundance: .; CDR3nt: TGTGCCAGCAGTTTCGACGGGATCAATCAGCCCCAGCATTTT; CDR3aa: CASSFDGINQPQHF
v_gene: TRBV4-1; d_gene: .; j_gene: TRBJ1-2; abundance: .; CDR3nt: TGCGCCAGCAGCCACCCTACAGGGCCGGGAGGCTACACCTTC; CDR3aa: CASSHPTGPGGYTF
v_gene: TRBV28; d_gene: .; j_gene: TRBJ1-4; abundance: .; CDR3nt: TGTGCCAGCAGTCCAGCAACTAATGAAAAACTGTTTTTT; CDR3aa: CASSPATNEKLFF
v_gene: TRBV6-5; d_gene: .; j_gene: TRBJ1-1; abundance: .; CDR3nt: TGTGCCAGCCGATCCGACAGATACACTGAAGCTTTCTTT; CDR3aa: CASRSDRYTEAFF
v_gene: TRBV19; d_gene: .; j_gene: TRBJ1-1; abundance: .; CDR3nt: TGTGCCAGTAGTATCCCCCGCGCAGGGAGGGACACTGAAGCTTTCTTT; CDR3aa: CASSIPRAGRDTEAFF
v_gene: TRBV10-3; d_gene: .; j_gene: TRBJ2-2; abundance: .; CDR3nt: TGTGCCATCAGTGAGTCGTACCGCACGGCCGGGGAGCTGTTTTTT; CDR3aa: CAISESYRTAGELFF
v_gene: TRBV7-2; d_gene: TRBD2; j_gene: TRBJ2-7; abundance: .; CDR3nt: TGTGCCAGCAGCCGGACTAGCGGGGACTACGAGCAGTACTTC; CDR3aa: CASSRTSGDYEQYF
v_gene: TRBV19; d_gene: TRBD2; j_gene: TRBJ2-2; abundance: few; CDR3nt: TGTGCCAGCCAGGGGACTAGCTTCACCGGGGAGCTGTTTTTT; CDR3aa: CASQGTSFTGELFF
v_gene: TRBV14; d_gene: .; j_gene: TRBJ2-7; abundance: once; CDR3nt: TGTGCCAGCAGCCAAGATAACAGGGTCGAGCAGTACTTC; CDR3aa: CASSQDNRVEQYF
v_gene: TRBV11-2; d_gene: .; j_gene: TRBJ2-5; abundance: .; CDR3nt: TGTGCCAGCAGCCTGAACTTCCTTCAAGAGACCCAGTACTTC; CDR3aa: CASSLNFLQETQYF
v_gene: TRBV7-2; d_gene: TRBD2; j_gene: TRBJ2-2; abundance: .; CDR3nt: TGTGCCAGCAGCTGGACTAGTGTCGGGGAGCTGTTTTTT; CDR3aa: CASSWTSVGELFF